This T cell receptor beta chain was identified in a study of cytomegalovirus exposure and HLA in healthy donors. General observations from the study: It was reported that the classifier diagnosed cytomegalovirus status with high specificity and sensitivity in both the original and validation cohorts. Generally TCR sequences proved uncommon, though certain public TCRs appeared in numerous donors. Specificity of three CMV-associated chains for CMV antigens was verified in vitro.

The donors belonged to the roughly 110-subject validation cohort, separate from the approximately 700-subject first cohort. In regard to this clone: Antigen unknown.

This CDR3 spans 11 amino acids. The germline V and J ends were trimmed by 3 bases and 12 bases, with 9 bases remaining between them. Germline CDR1 and CDR2: LGHNA and YNFKEQ. Sequencing used immunoSEQ multiplex PCR; TCRdb keeps in-frame clones, though not all of them. The table shows 250,000 to 350,000 clones, with approximately 90% occurring only once. The sample was PBMCs. This TCR came from a woman aged 18-35 years in good health and CMV-seronegative. The chain employs TRBV4-2 and TRBJ2-1; unclear D gene. CDR3 sequence reads: CASSQSRGQFF. The CDR3 nucleotides read TGTGCCAGCAGCCAGTCAAGAGGGCAGTTCTTC.